Included here is one TCR beta chain sequence, with context. The source of the sample is a study of blood T cell repertoires in COVID-19. The CDR3 extends over 13 amino acids. Germline CDR1 reads SEHNR; CDR2 reads FQNEAQ (reference sequence). Trimming stripped 1 base from V and 6 bases from J, with 9 bases between. The method was immunoSEQ multiplex PCR; TCRdb's version includes in-frame clones alone and lacks a portion of them. The data contain 250,000 or so clones, 80% to 90% of them singletons. The rearrangement links TRBV7-9 to TRBJ1-2, with D uncertain. This clonotype was obtained from a man aged 35-49 years who had recovered from COVID-19. Sequenced material: PBMCs or T cells enriched from blood (not recorded which). The CDR3 loop reads CASSLVRVDGYTF. In nucleotides, the CDR3 is TGTGCCAGCAGCTTAGTGCGCGTAGATGGCTACACCTTC.